The rows below give T cell receptor beta chains drawn from one sample of a study of control samples from healthy donors and cancer patients. TCRdb keeps only in-frame clones here, not all; method: immunoSEQ multiplex PCR. The data contain 120,000 or so clones, around 87% of them singletons. Sequenced input: blood. The receptor set was obtained from a man between 40 and 49 years old in good health. Both conserved end residues are part of each CDR3. D genes are given only for firm matches. The size field is filled for only some rows; it gives once, few, many or a size class.

D: .
V: TRBV9
J: TRBJ1-1
size: .
DNA: TGTGCCAGCAGCGAGCAGGACCCCGAGGGGGATGAAGCTTTCTTT
CDR3: CASSEQDPEGDEAFF

D: .
V: TRBV25-1
J: TRBJ2-1
size: .
DNA: TGTGCCAGCCTACAGGGTTGGAAAAACAATGAGCAGTTCTTC
CDR3: CASLQGWKNNEQFF

D: .
V: TRBV7-3
J: TRBJ2-7
size: .
DNA: TGTGCCGGAAAAATGGGATCCTCCTACGAGCAGTACTTC
CDR3: CAGKMGSSYEQYF

D: TRBD2
V: TRBV11-2
J: TRBJ2-5
size: .
DNA: TGTGCCAGCAGCCCCGGGACTAGGGGAGAGACCCAGTACTTC
CDR3: CASSPGTRGETQYF

D: .
V: TRBV12-3/TRBV12-4
J: TRBJ1-6
size: .
DNA: TGTGCCAGCAGTTTAGGGGCAACCCTCCACTTT
CDR3: CASSLGATLHF

D: .
V: TRBV5-1
J: TRBJ2-1
size: .
DNA: TGCGCCAGCAGCGATCGGGGGGCGATCCACAATGAGCAGTTCTTC
CDR3: CASSDRGAIHNEQFF

D: TRBD2
V: TRBV7-2
J: TRBJ2-3
size: .
DNA: TGTGCCAGCACCCGCAGCGGGGGGGGGACAGATACGCAGTATTTT
CDR3: CASTRSGGGTDTQYF

D: .
V: TRBV11-2
J: TRBJ1-1
size: once
DNA: TGTGCCAGCAGCCACGGACAGATTATGAACACTGAAGCTTTCTTT
CDR3: CASSHGQIMNTEAFF

D: TRBD1
V: TRBV6-5
J: TRBJ1-4
size: .
DNA: TGTGCCAGCAGTTACGGGCAGGGGGCGGGTGAAAAACTGTTTTTT
CDR3: CASSYGQGAGEKLFF

D: .
V: TRBV6-2/TRBV6-3
J: TRBJ2-3
size: once
DNA: TGTGCCAGCAGTTACCGTGAGACAGTTAGCACAAATACGCAGTATTTT
CDR3: CASSYRETVSTNTQYF

D: .
V: TRBV10-3
J: TRBJ1-1
size: few
DNA: TGTGCCATCAGAGGACAGAGTATGAACACTGAAGCTTTCTTT
CDR3: CAIRGQSMNTEAFF

D: .
V: TRBV4-3
J: TRBJ2-3
size: .
DNA: TGCGCCAGCAGCCAAGACAGGGTGTGGGGCGGAGATACGCAGTATTTT
CDR3: CASSQDRVWGGDTQYF

D: .
V: TRBV5-5
J: TRBJ2-7
size: few
DNA: TGTGCCAGCAGCTTGGACGGCAATCTAAACGAGCAGTACTTC
CDR3: CASSLDGNLNEQYF

D: .
V: TRBV19
J: TRBJ2-7
size: .
DNA: TGTGCCAGTAGTATAGTAGACAGCGAGCAGTACTTC
CDR3: CASSIVDSEQYF

D: .
V: TRBV7-2
J: TRBJ1-1
size: .
DNA: TGTGCCAGCAGCCCGGACCCCTTCGCGGAGACTGAAGCTTTCTTT
CDR3: CASSPDPFAETEAFF

D: TRBD1
V: TRBV3-1/TRBV3-2
J: TRBJ1-2
size: .
DNA: TGTGCCAGCAGCCCCCGGACAGGTAGGAGGGCAACATATGGCTACACCTTC
CDR3: CASSPRTGRRATYGYTF

D: TRBD2
V: TRBV9
J: TRBJ2-2
size: .
DNA: TGTGCCAGCAGCGTAGGGACTAGCGGGGGGCACGGGGAGCTGTTTTTT
CDR3: CASSVGTSGGHGELFF

D: .
V: TRBV30
J: TRBJ1-2
size: once
DNA: TGTGCCTGGACTCCATCGGACAGATACAACTATGGCTACACCTTC
CDR3: CAWTPSDRYNYGYTF

D: .
V: TRBV5-1
J: TRBJ2-6
size: .
DNA: TGCGCCAGCAGCCAAGGATCTGGGGCCAACGTCCTGACTTTC
CDR3: CASSQGSGANVLTF

D: .
V: TRBV10-2
J: TRBJ1-3
size: .
DNA: TGCGCCAGCGGACGTACGGGGGGGCCCTCTGGAAACACCATATATTTT
CDR3: CASGRTGGPSGNTIYF

D: .
V: TRBV27
J: TRBJ1-6
size: few
DNA: TGTGCCAGCAGCCTCACTCAAGTCTCTTATAATTCACCCCTCCACTTT
CDR3: CASSLTQVSYNSPLHF

D: TRBD2
V: TRBV19
J: TRBJ2-7
size: .
DNA: TGTGCTAGTAGTATTGGCCAGGGACTACTATACGAGCAGTACTTC
CDR3: CASSIGQGLLYEQYF

D: TRBD1
V: TRBV6-4
J: TRBJ2-7
size: .
DNA: TGTGCCAGCAGAGACTTTCCCCGGGACAGGGGGCACTACGAGCAGTACTTC
CDR3: CASRDFPRDRGHYEQYF

D: TRBD2
V: TRBV29-1
J: TRBJ2-7
size: .
DNA: TGCAGCGTCCGACTAGCCATTCGCGAGCAGTACTTC
CDR3: CSVRLAIREQYF

D: TRBD1
V: TRBV25-1
J: TRBJ1-5
size: .
DNA: TGTGCCAGCAGTGAGCCAGGGACAGGGTGGAATCAGCCCCAGCATTTT
CDR3: CASSEPGTGWNQPQHF

D: .
V: TRBV5-4
J: TRBJ1-5
size: .
DNA: TGTGCCAGCAGGGGACCGACGGATCAGCCCCAGCATTTT
CDR3: CASRGPTDQPQHF

D: TRBD1
V: TRBV2
J: TRBJ1-6
size: .
DNA: TGTGCCAGCATAAGGGGGACAGGGGTTAATTCACCCCTCCACTTT
CDR3: CASIRGTGVNSPLHF